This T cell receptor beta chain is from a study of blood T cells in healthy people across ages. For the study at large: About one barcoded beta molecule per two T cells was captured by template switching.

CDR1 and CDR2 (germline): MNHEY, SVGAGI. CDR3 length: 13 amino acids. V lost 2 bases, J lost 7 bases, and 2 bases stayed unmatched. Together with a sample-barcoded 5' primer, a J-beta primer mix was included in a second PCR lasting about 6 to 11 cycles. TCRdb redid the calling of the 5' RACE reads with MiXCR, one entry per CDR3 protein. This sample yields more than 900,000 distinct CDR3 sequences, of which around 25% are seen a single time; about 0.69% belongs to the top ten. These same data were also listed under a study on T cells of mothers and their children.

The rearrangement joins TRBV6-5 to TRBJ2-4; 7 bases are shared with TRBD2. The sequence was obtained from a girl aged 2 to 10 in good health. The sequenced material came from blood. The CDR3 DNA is TGTGCCAGCAGTTACACGGGAGGCAACATTCAGTACTTC. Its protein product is CASSYTGGNIQYF.